A single T cell receptor (beta chain) is shown here with its context. Authors' processing steps: Reference gene primer amplification gave estimated nucleated cell counts. The protocol was immunoSEQ multiplex PCR, while the TCRdb copy is restricted to in-frame clones and leaves out a portion. V, J and clone size are those of that table, while D and trimming were read from the DNA. Of under 250,000 clones listed, around 90% are singletons. The sample comes from a study of blood T cell repertoires in COVID-19. Study in general: T cells, B-cell-depleted T cells, or PBMCs provided the cDNA or gDNA that served as material.

V was trimmed by 5 bases and J by 5 bases, leaving 15 bases between them. The CDR3 loop spans 15 amino acids. Germline V CDR1 and CDR2: LNHDA, SQIVND (reference sequence). The rearrangement uses TRBV19 and TRBJ2-2; the D is unclear. The specimen sequenced was peripheral blood. The receptor's source is a man between 60 and 75 years old who had recovered from COVID-19. CDR3 DNA sequence: TGTGCCAGTAGTCGCGACTCCCTGGGTACCGGGGAGCTGTTTTTT. Translated, it gives CASSRDSLGTGELFF.